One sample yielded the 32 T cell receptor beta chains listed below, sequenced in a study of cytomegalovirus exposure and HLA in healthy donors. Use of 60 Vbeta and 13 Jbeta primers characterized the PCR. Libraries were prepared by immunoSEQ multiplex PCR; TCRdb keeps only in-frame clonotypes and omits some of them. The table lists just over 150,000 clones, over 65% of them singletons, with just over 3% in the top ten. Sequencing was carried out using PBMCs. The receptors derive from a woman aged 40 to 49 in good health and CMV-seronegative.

The CDR3 loop reads CSAGQGGYTF. The DNA for the CDR3 is TGCAGTGCTGGACAGGGTGGCTACACCTTC. The genes are TRBV20-1 and TRBJ1-2; TRBD1 matches at 8 bases. This CDR3 has 10 residues. CDR1 and CDR2 (germline): DFQATT, SNEGSKA (reference sequence). Trimming cost V 5 bases and J 7 bases; bases outside gene matches: 0.

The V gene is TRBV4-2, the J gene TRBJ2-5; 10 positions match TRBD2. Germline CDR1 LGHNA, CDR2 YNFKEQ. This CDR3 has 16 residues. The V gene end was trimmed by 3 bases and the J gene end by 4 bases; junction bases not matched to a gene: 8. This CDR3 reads CASSQESGGALETQYF. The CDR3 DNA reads TGTGCCAGCAGCCAGGAGAGCGGGGGGGCTCTAGAGACCCAGTACTTC.

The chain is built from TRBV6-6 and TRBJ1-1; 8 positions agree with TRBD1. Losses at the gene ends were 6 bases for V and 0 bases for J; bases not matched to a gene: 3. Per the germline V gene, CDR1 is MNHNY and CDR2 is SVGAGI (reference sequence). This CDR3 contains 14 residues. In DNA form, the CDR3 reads TGTGCCAGCAGGGCGGGACAGGTGAACACTGAAGCTTTCTTT. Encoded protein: CASRAGQVNTEAFF.

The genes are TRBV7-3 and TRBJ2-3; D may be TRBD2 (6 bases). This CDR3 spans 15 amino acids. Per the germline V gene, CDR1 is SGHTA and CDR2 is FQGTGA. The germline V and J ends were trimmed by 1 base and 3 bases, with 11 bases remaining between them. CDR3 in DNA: TGTGCCAGCAGCTTAAGGCGGGGTGTTACAGATACGCAGTATTTT. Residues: CASSLRRGVTDTQYF. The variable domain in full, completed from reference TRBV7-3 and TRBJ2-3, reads GAGVSQTPSNKVTEKGKYVELRCDPISGHTALYWYRQSLGQGPEFLIYFQGTGAADDSGLPNDRFFAVRPEGSVSTLKIQRTERGDSAVYLCASSLRRGVTDTQYFGPGTRLTVL.

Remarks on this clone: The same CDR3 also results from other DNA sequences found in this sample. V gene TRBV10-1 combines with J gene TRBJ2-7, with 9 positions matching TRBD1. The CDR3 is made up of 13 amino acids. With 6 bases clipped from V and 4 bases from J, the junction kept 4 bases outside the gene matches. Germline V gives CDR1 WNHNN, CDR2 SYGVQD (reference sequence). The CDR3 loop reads CASSQDRGYEQYF. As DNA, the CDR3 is TGCGCCAGCAGCCAGGACAGGGGTTACGAGCAGTACTTC.

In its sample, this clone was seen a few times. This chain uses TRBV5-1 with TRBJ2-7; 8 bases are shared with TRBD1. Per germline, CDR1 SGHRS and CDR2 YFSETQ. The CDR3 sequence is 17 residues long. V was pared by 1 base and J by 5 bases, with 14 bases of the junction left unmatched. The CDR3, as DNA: TGCGCCAGCAGCTTGATTCCTTTTAACAGGGGGTTCCACGAGCAGTACTTC. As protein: CASSLIPFNRGFHEQYF.

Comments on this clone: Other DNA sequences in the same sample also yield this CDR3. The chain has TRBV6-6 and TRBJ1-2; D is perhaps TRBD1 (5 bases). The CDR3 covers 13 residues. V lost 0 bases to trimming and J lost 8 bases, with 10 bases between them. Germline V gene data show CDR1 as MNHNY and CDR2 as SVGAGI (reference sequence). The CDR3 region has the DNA TGTGCCAGCAGTTACTCACAGGAGGGCGGCTACACCTTC. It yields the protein CASSYSQEGGYTF.

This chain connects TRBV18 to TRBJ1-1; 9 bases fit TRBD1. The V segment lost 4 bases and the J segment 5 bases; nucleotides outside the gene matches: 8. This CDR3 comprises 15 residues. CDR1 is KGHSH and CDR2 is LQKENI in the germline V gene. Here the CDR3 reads CASSRVGQGRTEAFF. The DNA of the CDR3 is TGTGCCAGCTCACGGGTGGGACAGGGAAGAACTGAAGCTTTCTTT.

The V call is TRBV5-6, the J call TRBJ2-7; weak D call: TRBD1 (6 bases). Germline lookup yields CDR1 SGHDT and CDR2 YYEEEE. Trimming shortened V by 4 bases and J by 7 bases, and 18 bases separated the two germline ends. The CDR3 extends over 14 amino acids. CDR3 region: CASSGRTAWREQYF. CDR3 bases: TGTGCCAGCAGCGGCAGGACAGCCTGGAGGGAGCAGTACTTC.

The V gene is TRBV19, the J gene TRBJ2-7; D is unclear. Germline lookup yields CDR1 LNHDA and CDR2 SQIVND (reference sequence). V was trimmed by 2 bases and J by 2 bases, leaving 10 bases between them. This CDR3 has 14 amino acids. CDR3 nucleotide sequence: TGTGCCAGTAGTATAAGAGACACAACCTACGAGCAGTACTTC. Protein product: CASSIRDTTYEQYF.

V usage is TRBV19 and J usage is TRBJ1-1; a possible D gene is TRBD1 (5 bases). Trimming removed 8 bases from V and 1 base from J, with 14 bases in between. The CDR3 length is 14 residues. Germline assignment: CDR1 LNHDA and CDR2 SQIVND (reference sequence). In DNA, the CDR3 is TGTGCCAGTGACCGGGGGTTAGGGAACACTGAAGCTTTCTTT. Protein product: CASDRGLGNTEAFF.

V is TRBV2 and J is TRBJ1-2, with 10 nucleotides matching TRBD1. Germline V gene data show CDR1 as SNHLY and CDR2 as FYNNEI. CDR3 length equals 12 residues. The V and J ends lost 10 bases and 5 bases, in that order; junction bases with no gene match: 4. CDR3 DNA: TGTGCCACTGGACAGGGGGGATATGGCTACACCTTC. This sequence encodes CATGQGGYGYTF.

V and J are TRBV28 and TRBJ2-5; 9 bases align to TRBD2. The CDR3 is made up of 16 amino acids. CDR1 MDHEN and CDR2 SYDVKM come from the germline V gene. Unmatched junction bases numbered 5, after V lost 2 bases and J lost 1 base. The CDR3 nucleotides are TGTGCCAGCAGTTTAGGGCGGGGGGGGTCCCAAGAGACCCAGTACTTC. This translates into CASSLGRGGSQETQYF.

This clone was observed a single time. The CDR3 here is CASSWGGSEAFF. The DNA for the CDR3 is TGTGCCAGCAGTTGGGGGGGTTCTGAAGCTTTCTTT. The rearrangement uses TRBV6-5 and TRBJ1-1, with D perhaps matching TRBD1 (5 bases). This CDR3 region has 12 residues. Germline values: CDR1 MNHEY, CDR2 SVGAGI. Trimming removed 4 bases at V and 6 bases at J, with 9 bases between.

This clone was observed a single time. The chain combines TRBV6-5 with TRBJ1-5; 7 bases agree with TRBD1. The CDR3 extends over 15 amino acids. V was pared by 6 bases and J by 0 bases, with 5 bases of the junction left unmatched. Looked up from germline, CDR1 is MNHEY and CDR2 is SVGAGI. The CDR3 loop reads CASSLGQSSNQPQHF. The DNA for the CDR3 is TGTGCCAGCAGCTTGGGACAGAGTAGCAATCAGCCCCAGCATTTT.

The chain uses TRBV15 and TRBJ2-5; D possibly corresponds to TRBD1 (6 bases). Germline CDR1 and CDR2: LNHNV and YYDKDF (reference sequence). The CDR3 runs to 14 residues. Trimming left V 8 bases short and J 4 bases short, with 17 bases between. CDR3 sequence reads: CATFNFGRGETQYF. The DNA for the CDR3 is TGTGCCACCTTTAATTTTGGCAGGGGAGAGACCCAGTACTTC.

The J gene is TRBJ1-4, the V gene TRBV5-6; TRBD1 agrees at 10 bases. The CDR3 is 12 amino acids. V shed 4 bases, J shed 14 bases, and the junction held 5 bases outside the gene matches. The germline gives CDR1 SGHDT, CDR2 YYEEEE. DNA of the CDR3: TGTGCCAGCAGCGGAAGGGACAGGGGTCTGTTTTTT. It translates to CASSGRDRGLFF. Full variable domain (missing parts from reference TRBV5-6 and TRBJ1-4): DAGVTQSPTHLIKTRGQQVTLRCSPKSGHDTVSWYQQALGQGPQFIFQYYEEEERQRGNFPDRFSGHQFPNYSSELNVNALLLGDSALYLCASSGRDRGLFFGSGTQLSVL.

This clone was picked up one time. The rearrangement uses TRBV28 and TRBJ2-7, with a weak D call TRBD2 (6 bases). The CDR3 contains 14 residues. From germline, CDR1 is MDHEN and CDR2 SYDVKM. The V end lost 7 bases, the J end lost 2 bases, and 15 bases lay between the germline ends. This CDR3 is CASITGVSPYEQYF. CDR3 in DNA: TGTGCCAGCATCACGGGGGTTTCCCCCTACGAGCAGTACTTC.

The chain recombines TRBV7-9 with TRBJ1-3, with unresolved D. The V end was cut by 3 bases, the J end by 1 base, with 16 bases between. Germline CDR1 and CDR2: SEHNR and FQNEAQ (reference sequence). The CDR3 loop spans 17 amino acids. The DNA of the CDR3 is TGTGCCAGCAGCTTGAGGTCCCCTAATAGATCTGGAAACACCATATATTTT. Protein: CASSLRSPNRSGNTIYF.

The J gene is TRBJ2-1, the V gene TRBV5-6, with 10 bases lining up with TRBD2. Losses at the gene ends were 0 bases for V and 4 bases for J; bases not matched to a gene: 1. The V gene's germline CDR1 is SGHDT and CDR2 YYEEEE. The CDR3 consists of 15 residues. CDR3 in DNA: TGTGCCAGCAGCTTGGCAGCGGGGGGGTACAATGAGCAGTTCTTC. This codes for CASSLAAGGYNEQFF.

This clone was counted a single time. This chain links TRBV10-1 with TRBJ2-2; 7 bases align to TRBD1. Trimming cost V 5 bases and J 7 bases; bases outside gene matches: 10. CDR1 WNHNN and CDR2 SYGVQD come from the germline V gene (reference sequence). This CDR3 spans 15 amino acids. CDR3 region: CASSHRDRRFGELFF. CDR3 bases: TGCGCCAGCAGTCACCGGGACAGACGATTCGGGGAGCTGTTTTTT.

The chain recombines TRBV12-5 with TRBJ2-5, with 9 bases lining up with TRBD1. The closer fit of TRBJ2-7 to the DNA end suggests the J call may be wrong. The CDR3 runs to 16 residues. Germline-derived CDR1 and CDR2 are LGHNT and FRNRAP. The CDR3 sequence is CASGTRTGVNPYEQYF. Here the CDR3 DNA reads TGTGCTAGTGGTACCCGGACAGGGGTAAACCCCTACGAGCAGTACTTC.

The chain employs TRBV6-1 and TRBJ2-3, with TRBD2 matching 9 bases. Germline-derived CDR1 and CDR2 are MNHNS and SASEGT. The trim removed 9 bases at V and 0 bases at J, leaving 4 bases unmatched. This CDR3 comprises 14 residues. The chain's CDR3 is CASSGGLSTDTQYF. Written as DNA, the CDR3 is TGTGCCAGTAGCGGGGGCCTTAGCACAGATACGCAGTATTTT.

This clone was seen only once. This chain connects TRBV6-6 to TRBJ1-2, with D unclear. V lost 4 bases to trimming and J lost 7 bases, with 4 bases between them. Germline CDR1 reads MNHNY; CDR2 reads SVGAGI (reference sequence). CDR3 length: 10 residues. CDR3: CASSSGGYTF. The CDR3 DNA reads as TGTGCCAGCAGTTCAGGTGGCTACACCTTC.

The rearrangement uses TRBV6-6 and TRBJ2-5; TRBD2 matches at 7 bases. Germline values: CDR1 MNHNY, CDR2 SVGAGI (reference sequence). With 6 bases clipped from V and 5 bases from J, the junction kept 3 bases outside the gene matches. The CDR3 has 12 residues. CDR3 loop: CASRRGLETQYF. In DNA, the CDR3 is TGTGCCAGCAGGCGGGGGTTGGAGACCCAGTACTTC.

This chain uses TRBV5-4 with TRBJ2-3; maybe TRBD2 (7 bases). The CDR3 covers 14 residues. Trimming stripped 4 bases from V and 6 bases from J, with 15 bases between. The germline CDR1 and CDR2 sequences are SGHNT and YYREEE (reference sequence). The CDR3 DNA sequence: TGTGCCAGCAGCACCCCTGGGGGGGCGGATACGCAGTATTTT. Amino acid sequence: CASSTPGGADTQYF.

CDR3 DNA: TGTGCCAGCAGCCTCTTCCGGGTCCTCCTCAATCAGCCCCAGCATTTT. This gives the protein CASSLFRVLLNQPQHF. The gene calls are TRBV5-8 and TRBJ1-5; D remains unclear. The CDR3 extends over 16 amino acids. Looked up from germline, CDR1 is SGHTS and CDR2 is YDEGEE. The ends were cut back, 4 bases at V and 3 bases at J, with 17 bases in the middle.

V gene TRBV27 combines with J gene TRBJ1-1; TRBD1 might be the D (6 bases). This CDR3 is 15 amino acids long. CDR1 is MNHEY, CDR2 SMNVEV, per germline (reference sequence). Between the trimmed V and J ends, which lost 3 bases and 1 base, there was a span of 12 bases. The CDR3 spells CASSFRTERNTEAFF. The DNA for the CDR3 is TGTGCCAGCAGTTTCCGGACAGAAAGGAACACTGAAGCTTTCTTT.

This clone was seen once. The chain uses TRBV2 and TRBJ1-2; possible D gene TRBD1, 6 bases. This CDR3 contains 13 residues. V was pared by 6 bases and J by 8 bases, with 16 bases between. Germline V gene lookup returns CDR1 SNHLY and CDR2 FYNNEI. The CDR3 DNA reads TGTGCCAGCAGGGCGGGGGGGGCACAGGGCTACACCTTC. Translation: CASRAGGAQGYTF.

The CDR3, as DNA: TGTGCCAGCAGCTTGGGCGACACCTATTCGGCCCAGCATTTT. It translates to CASSLGDTYSAQHF. The gene calls are TRBV5-6 and TRBJ1-5; D is uncertain. Germline V CDR1 and CDR2: SGHDT, YYEEEE. The ends were cut back, 0 bases at V and 11 bases at J, with 15 bases in the middle. CDR3 length equals 14 residues.

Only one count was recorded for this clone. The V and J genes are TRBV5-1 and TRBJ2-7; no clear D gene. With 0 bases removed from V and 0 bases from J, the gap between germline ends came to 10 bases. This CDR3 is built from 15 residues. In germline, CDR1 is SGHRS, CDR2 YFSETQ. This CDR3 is CASSLGPHPSYEQYF. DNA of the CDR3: TGCGCCAGCAGCTTGGGGCCGCACCCCTCCTACGAGCAGTACTTC.

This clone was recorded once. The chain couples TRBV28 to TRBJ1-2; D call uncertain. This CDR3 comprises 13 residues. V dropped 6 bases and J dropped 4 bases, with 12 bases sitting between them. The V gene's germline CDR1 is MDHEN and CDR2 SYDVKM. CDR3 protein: CASRGGNFYGYTF. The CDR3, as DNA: TGTGCCAGCAGAGGCGGCAACTTCTATGGCTACACCTTC.